The 17 T cell receptor beta chains below come from one sample, sequenced in a study of tumor and adjacent non-tumor tissue in lung cancer. TCRbeta libraries were built with three rounds of nested PCR, modified from ARM-PCR. Using its own MiXCR run on the multiplex PCR reads, TCRdb lists one record per CDR3 protein. The table lists 110,000 or so distinct CDR3 sequences, under 65% of them singletons. The template was RNA from unsorted bulk tissue. Distant lung tissue was collected more than 3 cm away from the tumor edge. Sequencing input: distant non-tumor lung tissue. Receptors originate from a man in his fifties or sixties with non-small cell lung cancer.

This clonotype was recorded at least ten times. The chain has TRBV2 and TRBJ1-2, with unresolved D. The CDR3 has 13 amino acids. The germline V gene encodes CDR1 SNHLY and CDR2 FYNNEI. V lost 3 bases, J lost 4 bases, and 9 bases lay in between. DNA for the CDR3: TGTGCCAGCAGTGAGGAGCAGCCCTATGGCTACACCTTC. Its translation: CASSEEQPYGYTF.

This clonotype was observed a few times. The gene calls are TRBV10-3 and TRBJ2-1; TRBD2 matches at 8 bases. This CDR3 contains 14 residues. The germline V gene encodes CDR1 ENHRY and CDR2 SYGVKD. V was pared by 10 bases and J by 4 bases, with 9 bases of the junction left unmatched. The CDR3 spells CATGVGGAYNEQFF. CDR3 in DNA: TGTGCCACCGGGGTCGGGGGGGCTTACAATGAGCAGTTCTTC.

This clonotype was seen a few times. With a much larger clone just one base away, this may be a read error. The chain couples TRBV10-3 to TRBJ2-3; 11 nucleotides agree with TRBD2. The V segment lost 8 bases and the J segment 4 bases; nucleotides outside the gene matches: 11. This CDR3 contains 16 residues. The germline CDR1 and CDR2 sequences are ENHRY and SYGVKD. The CDR3 sequence: CAIGAGASGGSDTQYF. The CDR3 DNA reads TGTGCCATCGGTGCTGGGGCTAGCGGGGGGTCAGATACGCAGTATTTT.

This clonotype occurred many times. The rearrangement links TRBV5-1 to TRBJ1-4; 11 bases are a match to TRBD1. V lost 3 bases and J lost 4; bases outside the gene matches: 5. This CDR3 is 16 amino acids long. Germline V CDR1 and CDR2: SGHRS, YFSETQ. The CDR3 DNA reads TGCGCCAGCAGCTATGGACAGGGGGCGCTTAATGAAAAACTGTTTTTT. Its translation: CASSYGQGALNEKLFF.

In this sample, this clonotype turned up many times. V and J are TRBV5-4 and TRBJ2-6; D not resolved. This CDR3 contains 15 residues. V lost 0 bases, J lost 4 bases, and 8 bases lay in between. The germline gives CDR1 SGHNT, CDR2 YYREEE (reference sequence). Written as DNA, the CDR3 is TGTGCCAGCAGCTTGGCGCGAACCGGGGCCAACGTCCTGACTTTC. Residues: CASSLARTGANVLTF.

A single count supports this clonotype. The V and J genes are TRBV10-2 and TRBJ1-5; the D is unclear. Between the trimmed V and J ends, which lost 7 bases and 16 bases, there was a span of 23 bases. This CDR3 has 13 residues. Germline V CDR1 and CDR2: WSHSY, SAAADI. In DNA, the CDR3 is TGCGCCAGCACTGGGAACTACAATCAGCCCCGACATTTT. This translates into CASTGNYNQPRHF.

Notes on this clonotype: Possible read error: a much larger clone is one base away. The chain recombines TRBV30 with TRBJ2-5; tentatively, D is TRBD2 (6 bases). With 3 bases removed from V and 5 bases from J, the gap between germline ends came to 13 bases. CDR1 is GTSNPN, CDR2 SVGIG, per germline (reference sequence). The CDR3 runs to 13 residues. This CDR3 reads CAWSIGGWETQYF. The CDR3 coding sequence is TGTGCCTGGAGCATCGGAGGGTGGGAGACCCAGTACTTC.

As for this clonotype: The junction shows a germline mismatch at one end, possibly a read error. J is TRBJ1-1 and V is TRBV6-6; possibly TRBD1 for D (6 bases). The CDR3 spans 13 residues. Per germline, CDR1 MNHNY and CDR2 SVGAGI (reference sequence). The CDR3 nucleotides read TGTGCCAGCAGCGCACCGGACCTTCGGGGGGCTTCCTTT. Protein: CASSAPDLRGASF.

The sample holds one count of this clonotype. One end of the junction varies from germline; a read error may be responsible. This chain connects TRBV6-1 to TRBJ2-4; tentatively, D is TRBD1 (6 bases). CDR3 length equals 14 residues. Germline CDR1 and CDR2: MNHNS and SASEGT. Written as DNA, the CDR3 is TGCGCCAGCAGTGTGGGGGCAGCCAAAAACAATCAGTACTTC. Translated, it gives CASSVGAAKNNQYF.

This clonotype was counted many times. The chain couples TRBV12-3 or TRBV12-4 to TRBJ2-1; 16 nucleotides match TRBD2. The CDR3 sequence is 15 residues long. Trimming removed 4 bases from V and 9 bases from J; junction bases left unmatched: 3. The CDR3 loop is CASSWGLAGGGEQFF. CDR3 in DNA: TGTGCCAGCAGTTGGGGACTAGCGGGAGGGGGTGAGCAGTTCTTC.

The chain couples TRBV7-2 to TRBJ2-5, with D hard to call. Germline V gene data show CDR1 as SGHTA and CDR2 as FQGNSA. Trimming pared 2 bases from V and 5 bases from J, leaving 6 bases between. The CDR3 consists of 12 residues. DNA of the CDR3: TGTGCCAGCAGCTTAAGCTGGGAGACCCAGTACTTC. Translating it yields CASSLSWETQYF.

This clonotype was observed a handful of times. V and J are TRBV2 and TRBJ1-5; maybe TRBD1 (5 bases). Per germline, CDR1 SNHLY and CDR2 FYNNEI. V lost 7 bases and J lost 0, with 13 bases in between. This CDR3 has 15 residues. CDR3 bases: TGTGCCAGCAAGCTCTCGACAGTTAGCAATCAGCCCCAGCATTTT. Residues: CASKLSTVSNQPQHF. The variable domain in full, completed from reference TRBV2 and TRBJ1-5, reads EPEVTQTPSHQVTQMGQEVILRCVPISNHLYFYWYRQILGQKVEFLVSFYNNEISEKSEIFDDQFSVERPDGSNFTLKIRSTKLEDSAMYFCASKLSTVSNQPQHFGDGTRLSIL.

Remarks on this clonotype: This could be a read error, since a much larger clone is one nucleotide away. The chain couples TRBV12-3 or TRBV12-4 to TRBJ1-3; D call uncertain. The CDR3 spans 15 residues. The V end lost 1 base, the J end lost 5 bases, and 12 bases lay between the germline ends. CDR3 nucleotides: TGTGCCAGCAGTTTAGTAGGGAAGGCTAGAAACACCATATATTTT. Translating gives CASSLVGKARNTIYF.

As concerns this clonotype: This could be a read error, since a much larger clone is one nucleotide away. The gene calls are TRBV6-5 and TRBJ2-1; TRBD1 is a possible D gene (6 bases). This CDR3 has 17 amino acids. Germline V gives CDR1 MNHEY, CDR2 SVGAGI. As DNA, the CDR3 is TGTGCCAGCAGCTCTACGTCAGGGGCCAGCTCCTACAATGAGGAGTTCTTC. Encoded protein: CASSSTSGASSYNEEFF.

Remarks on this clonotype: The CDR3 does not end in the conserved phenylalanine or tryptophan, so this is likely a read error. The gene calls are TRBV12-3 or TRBV12-4 and TRBJ2-3, with D perhaps matching TRBD2 (6 bases). CDR3 size: 15 residues. The CDR3 reads CAGSLGGVGTDTQYL. The CDR3 DNA follows: TGTGCCGGCAGTTTGGGGGGAGTTGGCACAGATACGCAGTATCTT.

In this sample, this clonotype turned up a few times. The chain links TRBV12-3 or TRBV12-4 to TRBJ2-3, with 8 nucleotides matching TRBD2. The V segment lost 5 bases and the J segment 6 bases; nucleotides outside the gene matches: 13. The CDR3 is 16 amino acids. The CDR3 sequence: CASSPRGSGATDTQYF. CDR3 in DNA: TGTGCCAGCAGTCCCCGGGGTAGCGGGGCGACCGATACGCAGTATTTT.

This clonotype showed up many times. This rearrangement joins TRBV6-2 or TRBV6-3 to TRBJ2-7; D uncertain. There are 13 residues in the CDR3. The germline V gene encodes CDR1 MNHEY and CDR2 SVGEGT. Trimming shortened V by 2 bases and J by 5 bases, and 10 bases separated the two germline ends. The CDR3 DNA is TGTGCCAGCAGTTACCTGGGTATCCACGAGCAGTACTTC. Residues: CASSYLGIHEQYF.